The rows below give T cell receptor beta chains drawn from one sample of a study of cytomegalovirus exposure and HLA in healthy donors. The repertoire was sequenced with immunoSEQ multiplex PCR; TCRdb's copy has only in-frame clones and lacks some. This table holds 200,000 to 250,000 clones, 78% found once. The material sequenced was PBMCs. The receptors were gathered from a boy aged 5 to 17 in good health and CMV-seronegative. CDR3s include the opening cysteine and the closing phenylalanine or tryptophan. Each record gives: V gene, D gene, CDR3 length, clone size, J gene, CDR3 DNA, CDR3 protein. The D gene is left open where the match is weak. Clone size, where shown, is once, few, many, or a class for clones that have expanded.

v_call: TRBV29-1; d_call: TRBD2; cdr3_length: 14; clone_size: NA; j_call: TRBJ2-7; cdr3_nt: TGCAGCGTTGAACTAGCGGGAGGGCCTTACGAGCAGTACTTC; cdr3_aa: CSVELAGGPYEQYF
v_call: TRBV27; d_call: NA; cdr3_length: 14; clone_size: NA; j_call: TRBJ2-7; cdr3_nt: TGTGCCAGCAGTTTATCGTCGGGGGCCTACGAGCAGTACTTC; cdr3_aa: CASSLSSGAYEQYF
v_call: TRBV5-1; d_call: NA; cdr3_length: 15; clone_size: NA; j_call: TRBJ2-2; cdr3_nt: TGCGCCAGCAGCTTCAAGACAGAGAACACCGGGGAGCTGTTTTTT; cdr3_aa: CASSFKTENTGELFF
v_call: TRBV7-9; d_call: TRBD2; cdr3_length: 13; clone_size: NA; j_call: TRBJ2-7; cdr3_nt: TGTGCCAGCAGCTTATCTAGCGGGAGCGAGCAGTACTTC; cdr3_aa: CASSLSSGSEQYF
v_call: TRBV11-3; d_call: NA; cdr3_length: 15; clone_size: NA; j_call: TRBJ1-1; cdr3_nt: TGTGCCAGCAGCCTAAACAGGGCAATGAACACTGAAGCTTTCTTT; cdr3_aa: CASSLNRAMNTEAFF
v_call: TRBV6-5; d_call: TRBD1; cdr3_length: 15; clone_size: NA; j_call: TRBJ1-2; cdr3_nt: TGTGCCAGCAGTTCCACGGACAGGGGTTCCTATGGCTACACCTTC; cdr3_aa: CASSSTDRGSYGYTF
v_call: TRBV27; d_call: NA; cdr3_length: 14; clone_size: once; j_call: TRBJ2-2; cdr3_nt: TGTGCCAGCAAGAAAGGGGTTAACACCGGGGAGCTGTTTTTT; cdr3_aa: CASKKGVNTGELFF
v_call: TRBV6-6; d_call: NA; cdr3_length: 15; clone_size: NA; j_call: TRBJ2-5; cdr3_nt: TGTGCCACCATCGAGAGCCCCGCTTCTCAAGAGACCCAGTACTTC; cdr3_aa: CATIESPASQETQYF
v_call: TRBV5-4; d_call: TRBD1; cdr3_length: 15; clone_size: few; j_call: TRBJ1-6; cdr3_nt: TGTGCCAGCAGTCGGACAGGGTCTCTAAATTCACCCCTCCACTTT; cdr3_aa: CASSRTGSLNSPLHF
v_call: TRBV7-2; d_call: NA; cdr3_length: 12; clone_size: NA; j_call: TRBJ2-3; cdr3_nt: TGTGCCAGCAGCTCTGGGAGGCCTACGCAGTATTTT; cdr3_aa: CASSSGRPTQYF
v_call: TRBV2; d_call: TRBD1; cdr3_length: 16; clone_size: NA; j_call: TRBJ2-2; cdr3_nt: TGTGCCAGCAGGGACCGTCGACAGGGGGCCTCCGGGGAGCTGTTTTTT; cdr3_aa: CASRDRRQGASGELFF
v_call: TRBV5-1; d_call: NA; cdr3_length: 14; clone_size: few; j_call: TRBJ1-5; cdr3_nt: TGCGCCAGCAGCTTGCAAGGGACTGGTCAGCCCCAGCATTTT; cdr3_aa: CASSLQGTGQPQHF
v_call: TRBV6-1; d_call: NA; cdr3_length: 15; clone_size: NA; j_call: TRBJ1-3; cdr3_nt: TGTGCCAGCATCGTGGACGGGAGCTCTGGAAACACCATATATTTT; cdr3_aa: CASIVDGSSGNTIYF
v_call: TRBV10-2; d_call: TRBD1; cdr3_length: 13; clone_size: NA; j_call: TRBJ1-5; cdr3_nt: TGCGCCAGCGGGGACAGCGAGAATCAGCCCCAGCATTTT; cdr3_aa: CASGDSENQPQHF
v_call: TRBV27; d_call: TRBD1; cdr3_length: 16; clone_size: NA; j_call: TRBJ1-6; cdr3_nt: TGTGCCAGCAGTTTATCGGGGGGGACAGGTACATCACCCCTCCACTTT; cdr3_aa: CASSLSGGTGTSPLHF
v_call: TRBV11-3; d_call: NA; cdr3_length: 14; clone_size: NA; j_call: TRBJ2-1; cdr3_nt: TGTGCCAGCAGCTTAGAACAGGGTCGGAATGAGCAGTTCTTC; cdr3_aa: CASSLEQGRNEQFF
v_call: TRBV5-1; d_call: TRBD1; cdr3_length: 14; clone_size: NA; j_call: TRBJ2-7; cdr3_nt: TGCGCCAGCAGCTTAGACAGGGGGACCTACGAGCAGTACTTC; cdr3_aa: CASSLDRGTYEQYF
v_call: TRBV7-6; d_call: NA; cdr3_length: 14; clone_size: NA; j_call: TRBJ1-4; cdr3_nt: TGTGCCAGCAGCTTGTCAACAGGGAATGAAAAACTGTTTTTT; cdr3_aa: CASSLSTGNEKLFF
v_call: TRBV5-4; d_call: TRBD2; cdr3_length: 14; clone_size: NA; j_call: TRBJ2-7; cdr3_nt: TGTGCCAGCAGTGCGAGCGGGGTCGATTACGAGCAGTACTTC; cdr3_aa: CASSASGVDYEQYF
v_call: TRBV11-3; d_call: NA; cdr3_length: 13; clone_size: once; j_call: TRBJ1-2; cdr3_nt: TGTGCCAGCAGCTTAATAGATAACTATGGCTACACCTTC; cdr3_aa: CASSLIDNYGYTF
v_call: TRBV6-1; d_call: TRBD1; cdr3_length: 14; clone_size: NA; j_call: TRBJ1-1; cdr3_nt: TGTGCCAGCACCACGACGACAGGGGTCACTGAAGCTTTCTTT; cdr3_aa: CASTTTTGVTEAFF
v_call: TRBV20-1; d_call: NA; cdr3_length: 11; clone_size: NA; j_call: TRBJ1-4; cdr3_nt: TGCAGTGCTCTACGAGGGAGGGGGCTGTTTTTT; cdr3_aa: CSALRGRGLFF
v_call: TRBV6-6; d_call: TRBD2; cdr3_length: 15; clone_size: NA; j_call: TRBJ2-7; cdr3_nt: TGTGCCAGCAGTTGGCTAGCGGGAGCCCTATCCGAGCAGTACTTC; cdr3_aa: CASSWLAGALSEQYF
v_call: TRBV12-5; d_call: TRBD1; cdr3_length: 17; clone_size: NA; j_call: TRBJ2-7; cdr3_nt: TGTGCTAGTGGTTTGCCTGCCAACGACAGGGTCCCCTACGAGCAGTACTTC; cdr3_aa: CASGLPANDRVPYEQYF